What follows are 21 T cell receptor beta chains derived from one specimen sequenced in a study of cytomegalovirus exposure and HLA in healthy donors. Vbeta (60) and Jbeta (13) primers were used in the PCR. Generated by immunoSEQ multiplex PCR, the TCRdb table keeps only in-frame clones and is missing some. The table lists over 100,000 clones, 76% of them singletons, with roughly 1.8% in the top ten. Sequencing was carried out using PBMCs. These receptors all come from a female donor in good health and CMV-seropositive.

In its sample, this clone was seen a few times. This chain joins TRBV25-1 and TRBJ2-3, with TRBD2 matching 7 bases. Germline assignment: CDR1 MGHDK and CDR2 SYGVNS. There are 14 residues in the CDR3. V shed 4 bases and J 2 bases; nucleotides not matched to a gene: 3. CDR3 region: CASSGGGYTDTQYF. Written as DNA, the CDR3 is TGTGCCAGCAGTGGCGGGGGATACACAGATACGCAGTATTTT.

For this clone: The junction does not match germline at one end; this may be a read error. CDR3 in amino acids: CASSVAQGGYEQYF. The CDR3 DNA reads TGTGCCAGCAGTGTAGCACAGGGGGGCTACGAGCAGTACTTC. The chain uses TRBV9 and TRBJ2-7; TRBD1 matches at 8 bases. The CDR3 runs 14 residues. The germline CDR1 and CDR2 sequences are SGDLS and YYNGEE. The full variable domain, its missing parts supplied by reference TRBV9 and TRBJ2-7, is DSGVTQTPKHLITATGQRVTLRCSPRSGDLSVYWYQQSLDQGLQFLIQYYNGEERAKGNILERFSAQQFPDLHSELNLSSLELGDSALYFCASSVAQGGYEQYFGPGTRLTVT.

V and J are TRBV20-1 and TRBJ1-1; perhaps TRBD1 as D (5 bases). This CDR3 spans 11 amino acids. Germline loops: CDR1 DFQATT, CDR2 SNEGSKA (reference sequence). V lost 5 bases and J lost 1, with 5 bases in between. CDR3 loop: CSADRNTEAFF. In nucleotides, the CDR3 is TGCAGTGCTGACAGGAACACTGAAGCTTTCTTT.

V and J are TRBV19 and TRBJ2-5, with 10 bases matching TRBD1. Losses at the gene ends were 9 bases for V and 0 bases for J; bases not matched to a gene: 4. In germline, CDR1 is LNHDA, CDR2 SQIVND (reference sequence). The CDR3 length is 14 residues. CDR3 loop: CASRDRGNQETQYF. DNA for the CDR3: TGTGCCAGCAGGGACAGGGGTAACCAAGAGACCCAGTACTTC.

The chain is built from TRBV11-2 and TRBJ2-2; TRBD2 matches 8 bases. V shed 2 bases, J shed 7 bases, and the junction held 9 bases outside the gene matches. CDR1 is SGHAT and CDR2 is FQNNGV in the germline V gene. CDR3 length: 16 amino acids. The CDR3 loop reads CASSLRFGGALGELFF. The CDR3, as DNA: TGTGCCAGCAGCTTACGTTTCGGGGGGGCCCTCGGGGAGCTGTTTTTT.

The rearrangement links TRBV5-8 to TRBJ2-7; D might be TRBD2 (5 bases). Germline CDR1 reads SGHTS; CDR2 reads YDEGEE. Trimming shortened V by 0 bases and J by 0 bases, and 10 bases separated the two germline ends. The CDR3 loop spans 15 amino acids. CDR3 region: CASSLEGATSYEQYF. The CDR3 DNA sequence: TGTGCCAGCAGCTTGGAGGGAGCGACCTCCTACGAGCAGTACTTC.

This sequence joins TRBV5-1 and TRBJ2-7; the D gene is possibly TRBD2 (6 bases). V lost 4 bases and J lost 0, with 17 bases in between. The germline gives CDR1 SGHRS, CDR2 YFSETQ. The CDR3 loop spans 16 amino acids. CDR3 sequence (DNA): TGCGCCAGCAGCCTCCAACCCGGGAGTTCCTCCTACGAGCAGTACTTC. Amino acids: CASSLQPGSSSYEQYF.

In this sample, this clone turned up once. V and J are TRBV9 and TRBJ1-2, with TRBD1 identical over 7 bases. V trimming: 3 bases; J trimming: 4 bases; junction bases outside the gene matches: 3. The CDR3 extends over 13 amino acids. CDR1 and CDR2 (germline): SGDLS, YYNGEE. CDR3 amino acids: CASSGDRVYGYTF. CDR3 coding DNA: TGTGCCAGCAGCGGAGACAGGGTCTATGGCTACACCTTC.

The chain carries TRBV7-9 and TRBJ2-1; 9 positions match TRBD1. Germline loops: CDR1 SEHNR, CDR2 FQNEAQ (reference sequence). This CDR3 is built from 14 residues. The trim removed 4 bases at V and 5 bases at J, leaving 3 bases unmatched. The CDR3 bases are TGTGCCAGCAGCTGGGACAGGGTGGACAATGAGCAGTTCTTC. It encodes CASSWDRVDNEQFF.

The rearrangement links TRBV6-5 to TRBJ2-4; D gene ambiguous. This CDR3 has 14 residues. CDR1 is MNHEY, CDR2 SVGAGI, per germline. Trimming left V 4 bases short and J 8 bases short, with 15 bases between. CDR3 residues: CASSSRGGVDIQYF. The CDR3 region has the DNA TGTGCCAGCAGTTCCAGAGGCGGTGTGGACATTCAGTACTTC.

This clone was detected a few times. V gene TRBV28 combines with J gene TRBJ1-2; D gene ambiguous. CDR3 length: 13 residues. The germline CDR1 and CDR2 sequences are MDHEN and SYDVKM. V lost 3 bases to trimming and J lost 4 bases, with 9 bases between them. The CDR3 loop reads CASSFNGGYGYTF. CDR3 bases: TGTGCCAGCAGTTTCAACGGAGGCTATGGCTACACCTTC.

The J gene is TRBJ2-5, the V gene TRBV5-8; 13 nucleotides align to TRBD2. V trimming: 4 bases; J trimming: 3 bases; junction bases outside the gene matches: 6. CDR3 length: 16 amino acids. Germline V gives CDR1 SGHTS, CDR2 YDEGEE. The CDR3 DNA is TGTGCCAGCAGCGGAAGGACTAGCGGGAGAGAAGAGACCCAGTACTTC. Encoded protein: CASSGRTSGREETQYF.

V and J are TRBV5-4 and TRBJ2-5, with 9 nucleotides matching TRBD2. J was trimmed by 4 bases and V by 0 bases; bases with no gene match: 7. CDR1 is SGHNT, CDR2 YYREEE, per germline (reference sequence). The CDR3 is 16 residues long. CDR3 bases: TGTGCCAGCAGCTTGGCCCGGGCTAGCGGGACAGAGACCCAGTACTTC. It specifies CASSLARASGTETQYF.

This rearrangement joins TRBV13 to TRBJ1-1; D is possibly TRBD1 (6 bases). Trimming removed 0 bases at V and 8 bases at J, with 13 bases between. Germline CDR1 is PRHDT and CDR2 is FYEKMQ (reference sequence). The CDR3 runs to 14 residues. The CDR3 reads CASSLGQGIQEAFF. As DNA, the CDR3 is TGTGCCAGCAGCTTAGGACAGGGTATCCAAGAAGCTTTCTTT.

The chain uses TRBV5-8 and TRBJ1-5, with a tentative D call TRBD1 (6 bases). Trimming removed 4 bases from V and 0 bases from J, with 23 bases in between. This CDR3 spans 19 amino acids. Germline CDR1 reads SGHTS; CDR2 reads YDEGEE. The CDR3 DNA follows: TGTGCCAGCAGCCTGATCCGGGACACAGAATCTTATAGCAATCAGCCCCAGCATTTT. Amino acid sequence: CASSLIRDTESYSNQPQHF.

CDR3 amino acids: CASSPGTSGRATAGELFF. DNA of the CDR3: TGTGCCAGCAGCCCCGGGACTAGCGGGAGGGCCACGGCCGGGGAGCTGTTTTTT. The chain carries TRBV7-9 and TRBJ2-2; 16 bases are shared with TRBD2. CDR1 is SEHNR, CDR2 FQNEAQ, per germline (reference sequence). V lost 5 bases and J lost 6; bases outside the gene matches: 9. The CDR3 extends over 18 amino acids.

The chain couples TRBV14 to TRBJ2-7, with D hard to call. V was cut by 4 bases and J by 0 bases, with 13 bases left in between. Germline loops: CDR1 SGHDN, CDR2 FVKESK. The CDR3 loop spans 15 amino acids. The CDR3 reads CASSLRHVSSYEQYF. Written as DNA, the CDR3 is TGTGCCAGCAGCCTAAGACACGTGAGCTCCTACGAGCAGTACTTC. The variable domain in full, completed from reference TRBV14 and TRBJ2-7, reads EAGVTQFPSHSVIEKGQTVTLRCDPISGHDNLYWYRRVMGKEIKFLLHFVKESKQDESGMPNNRFLAERTGGTYSTLKVQPAELEDSGVYFCASSLRHVSSYEQYFGPGTRLTVT.

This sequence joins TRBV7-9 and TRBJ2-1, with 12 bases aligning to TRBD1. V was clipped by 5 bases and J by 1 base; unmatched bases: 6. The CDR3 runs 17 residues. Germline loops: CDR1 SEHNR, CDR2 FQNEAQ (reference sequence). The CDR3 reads CASSPGQGARSYNEQFF. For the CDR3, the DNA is TGTGCCAGCAGCCCGGGACAGGGGGCGCGGTCCTACAATGAGCAGTTCTTC.

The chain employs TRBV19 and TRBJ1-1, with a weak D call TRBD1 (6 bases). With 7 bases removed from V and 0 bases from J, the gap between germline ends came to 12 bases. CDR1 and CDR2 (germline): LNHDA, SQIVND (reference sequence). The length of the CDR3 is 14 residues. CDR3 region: CASTKDRLNTEAFF. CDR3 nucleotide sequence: TGTGCCAGTACCAAGGACAGACTGAACACTGAAGCTTTCTTT.

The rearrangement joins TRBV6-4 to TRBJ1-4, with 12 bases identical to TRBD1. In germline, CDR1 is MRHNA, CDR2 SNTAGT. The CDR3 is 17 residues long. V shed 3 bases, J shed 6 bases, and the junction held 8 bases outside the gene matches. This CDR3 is CASSDYGTGGSDEKLFF. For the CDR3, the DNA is TGTGCCAGCAGTGATTACGGGACAGGGGGCTCAGATGAAAAACTGTTTTTT.

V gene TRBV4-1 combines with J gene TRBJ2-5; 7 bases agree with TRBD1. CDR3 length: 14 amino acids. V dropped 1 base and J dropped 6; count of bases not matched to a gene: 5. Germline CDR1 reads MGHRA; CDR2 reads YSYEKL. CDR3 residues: CASSQVTGSQTQYF. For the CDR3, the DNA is TGCGCCAGCAGCCAAGTGACAGGGAGCCAGACCCAGTACTTC.